This is a list of T cell receptor beta chains from one sample in a study of blood T cell repertoires in COVID-19. Sequencing used immunoSEQ multiplex PCR; TCRdb keeps in-frame clones, though not all of them. Of 470,000 or so clones in the sample, nearly 90% were seen once. Sequences were obtained from PBMCs or T cells enriched from blood (not recorded which). The receptors here all came from a woman aged 18-29 years with acute COVID-19. CDR3s include the opening cysteine and the closing phenylalanine or tryptophan. Each record gives: V gene, D gene, CDR3 length, clone size, J gene, CDR3 protein, CDR3 DNA. A D gene is named only where the DNA matches it firmly. Some rows mark clone size as missing; the rest say once, few, many or name a class of expanded clone.

v_gene: TRBV19; d_gene: -; len: 13; abundance: -; j_gene: TRBJ2-3; CDR3aa: CASNRGSTDTQYF; CDR3nt: TGTGCCAGTAATCGGGGGAGCACAGATACGCAGTATTTT
v_gene: TRBV28; d_gene: -; len: 16; abundance: -; j_gene: TRBJ2-5; CDR3aa: CASSSAYMARWETQYF; CDR3nt: TGTGCCAGCAGTTCCGCCTACATGGCTAGGTGGGAGACCCAGTACTTC
v_gene: TRBV7-6; d_gene: TRBD2; len: 16; abundance: few; j_gene: TRBJ2-2; CDR3aa: CASSFRLAGGSGELFF; CDR3nt: TGTGCCAGCAGCTTCAGACTAGCGGGGGGGTCCGGGGAGCTGTTTTTT
v_gene: TRBV6-4; d_gene: -; len: 9; abundance: once; j_gene: TRBJ2-7; CDR3aa: CASRQEQYF; CDR3nt: TGTGCCAGCAGGCAGGAGCAGTACTTC
v_gene: TRBV7-8; d_gene: -; len: 14; abundance: -; j_gene: TRBJ1-1; CDR3aa: CASSVRRGNTEAFF; CDR3nt: TGTGCCAGCAGCGTCAGGCGGGGGAACACTGAAGCTTTCTTT
v_gene: TRBV7-6; d_gene: TRBD1; len: 15; abundance: -; j_gene: TRBJ1-1; CDR3aa: CASSRTGTGVAEAFF; CDR3nt: TGTGCCAGCAGCCGAACCGGGACAGGGGTTGCTGAAGCTTTCTTT
v_gene: TRBV7-2; d_gene: TRBD2; len: 17; abundance: -; j_gene: TRBJ2-3; CDR3aa: CASSLHGGRGNTDTQYF; CDR3nt: TGTGCCAGCAGCTTACATGGCGGGAGGGGAAACACAGATACGCAGTATTTT
v_gene: TRBV29-1; d_gene: -; len: 13; abundance: -; j_gene: TRBJ2-3; CDR3aa: CSASQGAGDTQYF; CDR3nt: TGCAGCGCATCTCAGGGCGCTGGAGATACGCAGTATTTT
v_gene: TRBV9; d_gene: -; len: 15; abundance: -; j_gene: TRBJ1-6; CDR3aa: CASSAEGEFNSPLHF; CDR3nt: TGTGCCAGCAGCGCTGAGGGGGAATTTAATTCACCCCTCCACTTT
v_gene: TRBV30; d_gene: TRBD1; len: 14; abundance: -; j_gene: TRBJ1-4; CDR3aa: CAWSVTGVREKLFF; CDR3nt: TGTGCCTGGAGTGTTACAGGGGTGAGGGAAAAACTGTTTTTT
v_gene: TRBV2; d_gene: TRBD1; len: 16; abundance: -; j_gene: TRBJ2-3; CDR3aa: CASSEEGGANFDTQYF; CDR3nt: TGTGCCAGCAGTGAAGAAGGGGGCGCGAATTTTGATACGCAGTATTTT
v_gene: TRBV10-1; d_gene: -; len: 10; abundance: few; j_gene: TRBJ1-2; CDR3aa: CASIRYGYTF; CDR3nt: TGCGCCAGCATCCGGTACGGCTACACCTTC
v_gene: TRBV10-3; d_gene: -; len: 11; abundance: once; j_gene: TRBJ1-2; CDR3aa: CAISRLEGYTF; CDR3nt: TGTGCCATCAGCAGACTGGAGGGCTACACCTTC
v_gene: TRBV9; d_gene: TRBD1; len: 15; abundance: once; j_gene: TRBJ1-1; CDR3aa: CASSVEGTAFTEAFF; CDR3nt: TGTGCCAGCAGCGTAGAGGGGACAGCTTTCACTGAAGCTTTCTTT
v_gene: TRBV7-6; d_gene: -; len: 13; abundance: once; j_gene: TRBJ2-2; CDR3aa: CASGRGNTGELFF; CDR3nt: TGTGCCAGCGGGAGAGGGAACACCGGGGAGCTGTTTTTT
v_gene: TRBV23-1; d_gene: TRBD1; len: 14; abundance: -; j_gene: TRBJ2-7; CDR3aa: CASSHRTGVSEQYF; CDR3nt: TGCGCCAGCAGTCATCGAACAGGGGTCAGCGAGCAGTACTTC
v_gene: TRBV19; d_gene: -; len: 13; abundance: -; j_gene: TRBJ1-3; CDR3aa: CASSVQGSNTIYF; CDR3nt: TGTGCCAGTAGTGTTCAGGGTTCAAACACCATATATTTT
v_gene: TRBV18; d_gene: TRBD1; len: 14; abundance: -; j_gene: TRBJ1-5; CDR3aa: CASSPGQSNQPQHF; CDR3nt: TGTGCCAGCTCGCCGGGACAGAGCAATCAGCCCCAGCATTTT
v_gene: TRBV18; d_gene: TRBD1; len: 17; abundance: few; j_gene: TRBJ1-3; CDR3aa: CASSPGTGGLSGNTIYF; CDR3nt: TGTGCCAGCTCCCCCGGGACAGGGGGACTCTCTGGAAACACCATATATTTT
v_gene: TRBV27; d_gene: -; len: 13; abundance: -; j_gene: TRBJ1-1; CDR3aa: CASGAWLTTEAFF; CDR3nt: TGTGCCAGCGGGGCCTGGTTGACGACTGAAGCTTTCTTT
v_gene: TRBV7-2; d_gene: -; len: 15; abundance: -; j_gene: TRBJ1-1; CDR3aa: CASSHEGTPNTEAFF; CDR3nt: TGTGCCAGCAGCCATGAGGGGACACCGAACACTGAAGCTTTCTTT
v_gene: TRBV6-5; d_gene: -; len: 13; abundance: -; j_gene: TRBJ1-5; CDR3aa: CATRMGVNQPQHF; CDR3nt: TGTGCCACCCGAATGGGCGTCAATCAGCCCCAGCATTTT
v_gene: TRBV3-1/TRBV3-2; d_gene: TRBD1; len: 15; abundance: -; j_gene: TRBJ2-7; CDR3aa: CASSQGVQGAWEQYF; CDR3nt: TGTGCCAGCAGCCAAGGGGTACAGGGGGCATGGGAGCAGTACTTC
v_gene: TRBV29-1; d_gene: TRBD2; len: 13; abundance: few; j_gene: TRBJ2-7; CDR3aa: CSVVLAGAYEQYF; CDR3nt: TGCAGCGTTGTACTTGCGGGAGCGTACGAGCAGTACTTC
v_gene: TRBV25-1; d_gene: TRBD1; len: 13; abundance: few; j_gene: TRBJ1-1; CDR3aa: CASSATGGTEAFF; CDR3nt: TGTGCCAGCAGTGCCACAGGGGGCACTGAAGCTTTCTTT
v_gene: TRBV5-6; d_gene: -; len: 15; abundance: once; j_gene: TRBJ2-1; CDR3aa: CASSLGLASYNEQFF; CDR3nt: TGTGCCAGCAGCTTGGGATTAGCATCCTACAATGAGCAGTTCTTC
v_gene: TRBV29-1; d_gene: -; len: 15; abundance: -; j_gene: TRBJ1-3; CDR3aa: CSVEKPSSSGNTIYF; CDR3nt: TGCAGCGTTGAGAAGCCGTCGAGCTCTGGAAACACCATATATTTT
v_gene: TRBV3-1/TRBV3-2; d_gene: -; len: 15; abundance: -; j_gene: TRBJ2-1; CDR3aa: CASSQDRGSGNEQFF; CDR3nt: TGTGCCAGCAGCCAAGATCGGGGGTCTGGCAATGAGCAGTTCTTC
v_gene: TRBV5-1; d_gene: -; len: 14; abundance: -; j_gene: TRBJ2-7; CDR3aa: CASSLSAGFTGQYF; CDR3nt: TGCGCCAGCAGCTTGTCGGCAGGGTTTACGGGGCAGTACTTC
v_gene: TRBV28; d_gene: TRBD2; len: 13; abundance: few; j_gene: TRBJ2-3; CDR3aa: CASQAGGTDTQYF; CDR3nt: TGTGCCAGCCAGGCGGGAGGAACAGATACGCAGTATTTT
v_gene: TRBV19; d_gene: TRBD2; len: 15; abundance: -; j_gene: TRBJ2-5; CDR3aa: CASRTSGRKGETQYF; CDR3nt: TGTGCCAGTAGGACTAGCGGGAGGAAGGGAGAGACCCAGTACTTC
v_gene: TRBV5-1; d_gene: -; len: 13; abundance: few; j_gene: TRBJ1-1; CDR3aa: CASSLDRNTEAFF; CDR3nt: TGCGCCAGCAGCTTGGACAGGAATACTGAAGCTTTCTTT
v_gene: TRBV27; d_gene: TRBD1; len: 16; abundance: few; j_gene: TRBJ1-4; CDR3aa: CASSPYTGAFNEKLFF; CDR3nt: TGTGCCAGCAGTCCGTACACAGGGGCTTTTAATGAAAAACTGTTTTTT
v_gene: TRBV5-1; d_gene: TRBD2; len: 14; abundance: -; j_gene: TRBJ2-7; CDR3aa: CASSGLAGEYEQYF; CDR3nt: TGCGCCAGCTCGGGACTAGCGGGAGAATACGAGCAGTACTTC
v_gene: TRBV5-6; d_gene: TRBD2; len: 16; abundance: -; j_gene: TRBJ2-2; CDR3aa: CASSLWLAGIVGELFF; CDR3nt: TGTGCCAGCAGCCTGTGGCTAGCGGGGATAGTCGGGGAGCTGTTTTTT
v_gene: TRBV11-2; d_gene: -; len: 14; abundance: -; j_gene: TRBJ1-2; CDR3aa: CASSQVGGAFGYTF; CDR3nt: TGTGCCAGCAGCCAAGTCGGGGGGGCGTTTGGCTACACCTTC
v_gene: TRBV29-1; d_gene: -; len: 13; abundance: -; j_gene: TRBJ1-2; CDR3aa: CSVSPGISVGYTF; CDR3nt: TGCAGCGTGTCCCCCGGTATATCTGTGGGCTACACCTTC
v_gene: TRBV19; d_gene: -; len: 16; abundance: -; j_gene: TRBJ2-1; CDR3aa: CASSTLTDGENNEQFF; CDR3nt: TGTGCCAGTAGTACCCTAACTGACGGGGAGAACAATGAGCAGTTCTTC
v_gene: TRBV19; d_gene: TRBD1; len: 14; abundance: -; j_gene: TRBJ2-2; CDR3aa: CASSTSGGTGELFF; CDR3nt: TGTGCCAGTAGTACCTCAGGGGGCACCGGGGAGCTGTTTTTT
v_gene: TRBV27; d_gene: TRBD1; len: 13; abundance: once; j_gene: TRBJ2-5; CDR3aa: CATKQGVRETQYF; CDR3nt: TGTGCCACGAAACAGGGGGTCCGGGAGACCCAGTACTTC
v_gene: TRBV3-1/TRBV3-2; d_gene: -; len: 14; abundance: -; j_gene: TRBJ1-4; CDR3aa: CASGPGATNEKLFF; CDR3nt: TGTGCCAGCGGCCCGGGGGCAACTAATGAAAAACTGTTTTTT
v_gene: TRBV4-1; d_gene: TRBD2; len: 15; abundance: -; j_gene: TRBJ2-7; CDR3aa: CASSQEAAGAYEQYF; CDR3nt: TGCGCCAGCAGCCAAGAGGCGGCGGGAGCCTACGAGCAGTACTTC
v_gene: TRBV18; d_gene: TRBD2; len: 16; abundance: -; j_gene: TRBJ2-7; CDR3aa: CASSPSTSGSPYEQYF; CDR3nt: TGTGCCAGCTCACCGTCGACTAGCGGGAGCCCCTACGAGCAGTACTTC
v_gene: TRBV10-3; d_gene: -; len: 12; abundance: -; j_gene: TRBJ2-1; CDR3aa: CAISEGGYEQFF; CDR3nt: TGTGCCATCAGTGAAGGGGGTTACGAGCAGTTCTTC
v_gene: TRBV7-8; d_gene: -; len: 14; abundance: -; j_gene: TRBJ1-2; CDR3aa: CASSPRFEGDGYTF; CDR3nt: TGTGCCAGCAGCCCCCGGTTCGAAGGGGATGGCTACACCTTC
v_gene: TRBV18; d_gene: -; len: 14; abundance: once; j_gene: TRBJ2-7; CDR3aa: CASSPGVARYEQYF; CDR3nt: TGTGCCAGCTCACCCGGGGTAGCGAGGTACGAGCAGTACTTC
v_gene: TRBV6-4; d_gene: TRBD1; len: 13; abundance: -; j_gene: TRBJ2-1; CDR3aa: CASSDFRDRKRFF; CDR3nt: TGTGCCAGCAGTGACTTCCGGGACAGGAAAAGGTTCTTC
v_gene: TRBV7-9; d_gene: TRBD2; len: 16; abundance: -; j_gene: TRBJ2-3; CDR3aa: CASSLDSGGSTDTQYF; CDR3nt: TGTGCCAGCAGCTTAGATAGCGGGGGATCCACAGATACGCAGTATTTT
v_gene: TRBV6-1; d_gene: -; len: 14; abundance: -; j_gene: TRBJ1-1; CDR3aa: CASSEGGWRTEAFF; CDR3nt: TGTGCCAGCAGTGAGGGAGGGTGGCGGACTGAAGCTTTCTTT
v_gene: TRBV6-6; d_gene: TRBD1; len: 13; abundance: -; j_gene: TRBJ1-5; CDR3aa: CATEGQGNQPQHF; CDR3nt: TGTGCCACCGAGGGACAGGGCAATCAGCCCCAGCATTTT
v_gene: TRBV5-1; d_gene: TRBD1; len: 14; abundance: -; j_gene: TRBJ1-5; CDR3aa: CASSLAGGGQPQHF; CDR3nt: TGCGCCAGCAGCTTGGCAGGGGGCGGGCAGCCCCAGCATTTT